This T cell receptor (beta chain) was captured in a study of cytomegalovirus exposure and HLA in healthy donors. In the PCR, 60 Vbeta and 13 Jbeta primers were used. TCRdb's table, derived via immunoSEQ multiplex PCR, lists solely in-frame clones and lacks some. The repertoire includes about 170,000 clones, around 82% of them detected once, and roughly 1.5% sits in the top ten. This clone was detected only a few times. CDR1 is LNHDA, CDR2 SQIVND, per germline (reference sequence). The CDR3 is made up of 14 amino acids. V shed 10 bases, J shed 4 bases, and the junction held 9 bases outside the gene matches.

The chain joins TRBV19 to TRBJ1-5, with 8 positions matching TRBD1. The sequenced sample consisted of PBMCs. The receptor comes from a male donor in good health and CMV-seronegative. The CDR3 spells CATLDRGYNQPQHF. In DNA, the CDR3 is TGTGCCACCCTAGACAGGGGTTATAATCAGCCCCAGCATTTT.